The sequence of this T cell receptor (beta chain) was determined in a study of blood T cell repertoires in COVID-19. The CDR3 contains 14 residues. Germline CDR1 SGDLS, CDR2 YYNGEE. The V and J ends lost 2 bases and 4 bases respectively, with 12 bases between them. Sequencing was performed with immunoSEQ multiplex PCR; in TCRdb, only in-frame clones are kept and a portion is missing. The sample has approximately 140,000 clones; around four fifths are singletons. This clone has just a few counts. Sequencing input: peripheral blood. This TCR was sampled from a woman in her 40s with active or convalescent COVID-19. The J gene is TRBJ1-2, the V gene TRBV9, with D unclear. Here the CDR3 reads CASSVTQASYGYTF. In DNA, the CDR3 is TGTGCCAGCAGCGTTACGCAGGCGAGCTATGGCTACACCTTC.